Listed below are T cell receptor beta chains from one sample, sequenced in a study of cytomegalovirus exposure and HLA in healthy donors. Sequenced by immunoSEQ multiplex PCR; TCRdb stores in-frame clones only, minus some. The sample consists of some 120,000 clones, roughly 95% of them appearing once. Material for sequencing was PBMCs. All receptors derive from a man between 18 and 35 years old in good health and CMV-seronegative. Each CDR3 is given with its conserved first and last residue. Each record gives: V gene, D gene, clone size, J gene, CDR3 DNA, CDR3 protein. The D gene is left open where the match is weak. Rows may omit the clone size; those that give it use once, few, many or a size class.

TRBV6-1	NA	NA	TRBJ1-5	TGTGCCAGCAGTGAAGCTCCAGGGCAGGGGCAGCCCCAGCATTTT	CASSEAPGQGQPQHF
TRBV6-5	NA	NA	TRBJ1-5	TGTGCCAGCAGTTCTCGGCAGCGAGGCAATCAGCCCCAGCATTTT	CASSSRQRGNQPQHF
TRBV9	NA	NA	TRBJ1-2	TGTGCCAGCAGCGGTCTTGACCCACCTAGCTATGGCTACACCTTC	CASSGLDPPSYGYTF
TRBV7-2	NA	NA	TRBJ1-2	TGTGCCAGCAGCTTAGCAGGACAGTACTATGGCTACACCTTC	CASSLAGQYYGYTF
TRBV18	TRBD1	NA	TRBJ1-1	TGTGCCAGCTCCACGGACAGGGACACTGAAGCTTTCTTT	CASSTDRDTEAFF
TRBV7-3	NA	once	TRBJ2-1	TGTGCCAGCAGCGTTACGGGTGCCAGCTACAATGAGCAGTTCTTC	CASSVTGASYNEQFF
TRBV5-6	TRBD2	NA	TRBJ2-2	TGTGCCAGCAGCTTGGGGCTAGCGGGGCCCGGCGGGGAGCTGTTTTTT	CASSLGLAGPGGELFF
TRBV7-6	NA	NA	TRBJ2-1	TGTGCCAGCAGCGCGCGCCGGGACGGGCGGGACTACAATGAGCAGTTCTTC	CASSARRDGRDYNEQFF
TRBV2	TRBD1	NA	TRBJ2-1	TGTGCCAGGAGGGGACAGGGGGCTTATGAGCAGTTCTTC	CARRGQGAYEQFF
TRBV27	NA	NA	TRBJ1-4	TGTGCCAGCAGTTCCCAGGGGAAGACTAATGAAAAACTGTTTTTT	CASSSQGKTNEKLFF
TRBV7-9	TRBD2	NA	TRBJ2-5	TGTGCCAGCAGCCATGGACTAGCGGGCCCGAGAGAGACCCAGTACTTC	CASSHGLAGPRETQYF
TRBV5-1	NA	NA	TRBJ1-3	TGCGCCAGCAGCCCGGGACTTGTTACTGGAAACACCATATATTTT	CASSPGLVTGNTIYF
TRBV5-1	NA	NA	TRBJ1-5	TGCGCCAGCAGCTTGGAACGGTATCAGCCCCAGCATTTT	CASSLERYQPQHF
TRBV25-1	TRBD2	NA	TRBJ2-1	TGTGCCAGCAGTGCTATGGAACGACTAGCGGGAGTAAATGAGCAGTTCTTC	CASSAMERLAGVNEQFF
TRBV29-1	NA	NA	TRBJ2-1	TGCAGCGTTGACGTAAATGAGCAGTTCTTC	CSVDVNEQFF
TRBV7-8	TRBD1	NA	TRBJ2-7	TGTGCCAGCAGCTTAGGACAGGGGAGCGTGAACGAGCAGTACTTC	CASSLGQGSVNEQYF
TRBV28	NA	NA	TRBJ1-1	TGTGCCAGCAGTGCCGCCCCAAGGGGCACTGAAGCTTTCTTT	CASSAAPRGTEAFF
TRBV6-1	NA	NA	TRBJ1-2	TGTGCCAGCACCGAGGAGGGGTATGGCTACACCTTC	CASTEEGYGYTF
TRBV29-1	NA	once	TRBJ1-2	TGCAGCGCCCGGTCCTCAGGGGAGGGCTACACCTTC	CSARSSGEGYTF
TRBV7-3	TRBD2	NA	TRBJ2-1	TGTGCCAGCAGCCCCGGACTAGCGGGGGTACATGAGCAGTTCTTC	CASSPGLAGVHEQFF
TRBV9	TRBD2	NA	TRBJ2-3	TGTGCCAGCAGCGTAACCGGACTAGTCGGGGGAGAAGATACGCAGTATTTT	CASSVTGLVGGEDTQYF
TRBV19	TRBD1	NA	TRBJ1-2	TGTGCCAGTAGGCCCCCGATTTCATGGAGGGGGCGCACGGACTTTAATGGCTACACCTTC	CASRPPISWRGRTDFNGYTF
TRBV5-6	NA	NA	TRBJ1-1	TGTGCCAGCAGCTCCGGGTACCGAGGCTTTGAAGCTTTCTTT	CASSSGYRGFEAFF
TRBV7-9	TRBD2	NA	TRBJ2-1	TGTGCCAGCAGTCCGACGGGACTAGCGGGTTTGAATGAGCAGTTCTTC	CASSPTGLAGLNEQFF
TRBV30	TRBD2	NA	TRBJ2-1	TGTGCCTGGGGGACTAGCGGGAGAAAGAGGCACAATGAGCAGTTCTTC	CAWGTSGRKRHNEQFF
TRBV4-1	NA	NA	TRBJ2-1	TGCGCCAGCAGCCAAGATGGGGGGACCTACAATGAGCAGTTCTTC	CASSQDGGTYNEQFF
TRBV19	NA	NA	TRBJ1-5	TGTGCCAGTAGTCCCGCCGCAGGGCGGGCGGGACAGCCCCAGCATTTT	CASSPAAGRAGQPQHF
TRBV6-1	TRBD2	NA	TRBJ2-1	TGTGCCAGCAGTGAGCCGGGAGGGGACCATGAGCAGTTCTTC	CASSEPGGDHEQFF
TRBV19	NA	NA	TRBJ1-1	TGTGCCAGTAGTTTCACAGGGAGCACTGAAGCTTTCTTT	CASSFTGSTEAFF
TRBV5-4	NA	once	TRBJ1-5	TGTGCCAACACAAACCCAAACACAGAACTTAGCAATCAGCCCCAGCATTTT	CANTNPNTELSNQPQHF
TRBV5-4	NA	NA	TRBJ2-3	TGTGCCAGCAGCTTGGTGGGGCCGCTTAGCACAGATACGCAGTATTTT	CASSLVGPLSTDTQYF
TRBV11-3	NA	NA	TRBJ2-7	TGTGCCAGCAGGGGCGGGACTCCCAGCTCCTACGAGCAGTACTTC	CASRGGTPSSYEQYF
TRBV11-2	TRBD2	NA	TRBJ2-7	TGTGCCAGCAGTCCACGGGGGGGGAGCCCTACGGGGCAGTACTTC	CASSPRGGSPTGQYF
TRBV5-4	NA	NA	TRBJ2-4	TGTGCCAGCAGCTTGGAGGCAGGGAGGCAAAACATTCAGTACTTC	CASSLEAGRQNIQYF
TRBV30	NA	NA	TRBJ1-1	TGTGCCTGGAGTGGCGGCCAAGCCCCCGAAGCTTTCTTT	CAWSGGQAPEAFF
TRBV2	TRBD2	NA	TRBJ2-1	TGTGCCAGCAGTGTCCAGCGGGAGAATGAGCAGTTCTTC	CASSVQRENEQFF
TRBV5-4	TRBD1	NA	TRBJ1-1	TGTGCCAGCAGCCGGAACAGGGGGCGAAACACTGAAGCTTTCTTT	CASSRNRGRNTEAFF
TRBV1	NA	NA	TRBJ2-7	TGCACCAGCAGCTCAACGGGGCGGGAGGGTTACTACGAGCAGTACTTC	CTSSSTGREGYYEQYF
TRBV5-6	NA	NA	TRBJ1-5	TGTGCCAGCAGCTTGTTGCCGGGAAGCAATCAGCCCCAGCATTTT	CASSLLPGSNQPQHF
TRBV28	NA	NA	TRBJ1-5	TGTGCCAGCAGTTCATACATCCCCCCTCAGCCCCAGCATTTT	CASSSYIPPQPQHF
TRBV11-2	NA	NA	TRBJ2-5	TGTGCCAGCAGCTTAGAATACTTCCAAGAGACCCAGTACTTC	CASSLEYFQETQYF
TRBV5-4	TRBD1	NA	TRBJ1-1	TGTGCCAGCAGCTTGGCCGTGCAGGGGGCGCGGGAAGCTTTCTTT	CASSLAVQGAREAFF
TRBV7-2	NA	NA	TRBJ2-7	TGTGCCAGCAGCGCGACCCCCGGGGCGGGGGAGCAGTACTTC	CASSATPGAGEQYF
TRBV18	TRBD1	NA	TRBJ2-7	TGTGCCAGCTCACCGCTCCAGGGGGCGCGCGAGCAGTACTTC	CASSPLQGAREQYF
TRBV2	TRBD2	NA	TRBJ2-1	TGTGCCAGCAGTGAGAGCGGGAGTAAATTCTTC	CASSESGSKFF